The 25 T cell receptor beta chains in this list originate from one sample, sequenced in a study of technical replicates of blood from several donors. Sequenced by immunoSEQ multiplex PCR; TCRdb stores in-frame clones only, minus some. The sample includes under 85,000 clones, 97% of them seen just once. Sequences were obtained from T cells isolated from PBMCs. The source is a human donor in good health.

The rearrangement uses TRBV9 and TRBJ2-5; the D is unclear. The CDR3 covers 13 residues. The germline gives CDR1 SGDLS, CDR2 YYNGEE. Between the trimmed V and J ends, which lost 0 bases and 5 bases, there was a span of 8 bases. CDR3 loop: CASSVAGWETQYF. The CDR3 bases are TGTGCCAGCAGCGTAGCCGGTTGGGAGACCCAGTACTTC.

DNA of the CDR3: TGTGCCAGTAAACGTAGCGGGGGGGCTTCACCCGGGGAGCTGTTTTTT. This gives the protein CASKRSGGASPGELFF. The V and J genes are TRBV5-8 and TRBJ2-2; TRBD2 matches 11 bases. The germline V gene has CDR1 SGHTS and CDR2 YDEGEE. CDR3 length: 16 residues. The trim removed 8 bases at V and 6 bases at J, leaving 12 bases unmatched.

The rearrangement links TRBV4-1 to TRBJ2-5, with 13 bases identical to TRBD2. Germline trimming cut 4 bases from V and 4 bases from J; bases unmatched to any gene: 6. The V gene's germline CDR1 is MGHRA and CDR2 YSYEKL. The CDR3 sequence is 16 residues long. The CDR3 region is CASSPRTSGSGETQYF. The CDR3 bases are TGCGCCAGCAGCCCCCGGACTAGCGGGAGCGGAGAGACCCAGTACTTC.

This chain links TRBV19 with TRBJ2-3; TRBD2 matches at 8 bases. CDR1 is LNHDA, CDR2 SQIVND, per germline (reference sequence). Trimming at V came to 10 bases and at J to 1 base, leaving 7 bases not matched to a gene. The CDR3 length is 14 residues. The CDR3 bases are TGTGCCACCACGCGAGCGGGGGGCACAGATACGCAGTATTTT. Encoded protein: CATTRAGGTDTQYF. The variable domain in full, with the rest retrieved from reference TRBV19 and TRBJ2-3, is DGGITQSPKYLFRKEGQNVTLSCEQNLNHDAMYWYRQDPGQGLRLIYYSQIVNDFQKGDIAEGYSVSREKKESFPLTVTSAQKNPTAFYLCATTRAGGTDTQYFGPGTRLTVL.

In nucleotides, the CDR3 is TGCGCCAGCAGAGACTACCGGGACAGTAGCGGAGGGGGCTCTGGAAACACCATATATTTT. Translation: CASRDYRDSSGGGSGNTIYF. This chain links TRBV4-1 with TRBJ1-3; 7 positions agree with TRBD1. Germline loops: CDR1 MGHRA, CDR2 YSYEKL. The CDR3 is 20 residues long. With 6 bases clipped from V and 0 bases from J, the junction kept 20 bases outside the gene matches.

The CDR3 loop is CASHPSTRRESSYNEQFF. The CDR3 nucleotides are TGTGCCAGCCACCCCTCAACCAGGCGGGAGAGCTCCTACAATGAGCAGTTCTTC. The genes are TRBV2 and TRBJ2-1; 7 positions match TRBD2. Germline V lookup: CDR1 SNHLY, CDR2 FYNNEI. With 8 bases clipped from V and 0 bases from J, the junction kept 16 bases outside the gene matches. The CDR3 length is 18 residues.

The chain uses TRBV5-5 and TRBJ1-2; unclear D gene. CDR3 size: 15 residues. The V gene lost 6 bases and the J gene lost 3 bases, with 18 bases spanning the gap. Looked up from germline, CDR1 is SGHKS and CDR2 is YYEKEE (reference sequence). The CDR3 region is CASTEVGRTDYGYTF. The CDR3 DNA sequence: TGTGCCAGCACCGAGGTGGGCAGGACTGACTATGGCTACACCTTC.

The gene calls are TRBV12-5 and TRBJ2-1, with a tentative D call TRBD1 (5 bases). This CDR3 comprises 15 residues. Looked up from germline, CDR1 is LGHNT and CDR2 is FRNRAP. V was trimmed by 5 bases and J by 0 bases, leaving 11 bases between them. In DNA, the CDR3 is TGTGCTAGTGGTCCAGACAGAAGCTCCTACAATGAGCAGTTCTTC. It yields the protein CASGPDRSSYNEQFF. Based on the CDR3 plus reference TRBV12-5 and TRBJ2-1, the full variable domain is DARVTQTPRHKVTEMGQEVTMRCQPILGHNTVFWYRQTMMQGLELLAYFRNRAPLDDSGMPKDRFSAEMPDATLATLKIQPSEPRDSAVYFCASGPDRSSYNEQFFGPGTRLTVL.

This clone is a singleton in its sample. The gene calls are TRBV7-6 and TRBJ2-7; the match to TRBD1 covers 7 bases. This CDR3 comprises 13 residues. The V and J ends lost 5 bases and 5 bases, in that order; junction bases with no gene match: 6. Germline CDR1 reads SGHVS; CDR2 reads FNYEAQ. CDR3 coding DNA: TGTGCCAGCAGCCCTCAGACAGGGCACGAGCAGTACTTC. Its translation: CASSPQTGHEQYF. Based on the CDR3 plus reference TRBV7-6 and TRBJ2-7, the full variable domain is GAGVSQSPRYKVTKRGQDVALRCDPISGHVSLYWYRQALGQGPEFLTYFNYEAQQDKSGLPNDRFSAERPEGSISTLTIQRTEQRDSAMYRCASSPQTGHEQYFGPGTRLTVT.

Comment on this clone: At one end, the junction sequence differs from germline, possibly due to a read error. This rearrangement joins TRBV9 to TRBJ2-7; TRBD1 matches 9 bases. Germline assignment: CDR1 SGDLS and CDR2 YYNGEE. CDR3 length: 12 amino acids. CDR3 coding DNA: TGTGCCAGCAGCGGATACAGGGGGCGATTGTTCTTC. Protein: CASSGYRGRLFF.

In this sample, this clone turned up once. V usage is TRBV11-3 and J usage is TRBJ2-7, with 11 positions matching TRBD2. CDR1 and CDR2 (germline): SGHNT, YENEEA. The V gene end was trimmed by 5 bases and the J gene end by 8 bases; junction bases not matched to a gene: 8. The length of the CDR3 is 14 residues. CDR3 DNA sequence: TGTGCCAGCAGCCGGGATGGGACTAGCGGTAAGCAGTACTTC. Its protein is CASSRDGTSGKQYF. Looking up the rest from reference TRBV11-3 and TRBJ2-7 gives the full variable domain: EAGVVQSPRYKIIEKKQPVAFWCNPISGHNTLYWYLQNLGQGPELLIRYENEEAVDDSQLPKDRFSAERLKGVDSTLKIQPAELGDSAVYLCASSRDGTSGKQYFGPGTRLTVT.

This sequence joins TRBV4-1 and TRBJ2-4, with TRBD2 identical over 10 bases. From germline, CDR1 is MGHRA and CDR2 YSYEKL. The CDR3 is 18 amino acids. V was pared by 1 base and J by 6 bases, with 12 bases of the junction left unmatched. The DNA for the CDR3 is TGCGCCAGCAGCCAAGGGCTAGCGGGAGTTCTGGTCAGAAACATTCAGTACTTC. It yields the protein CASSQGLAGVLVRNIQYF.

The gene calls are TRBV4-1 and TRBJ2-7, with 8 bases lining up with TRBD1. Unmatched junction bases numbered 11, after V lost 1 base and J lost 3 bases. The germline V gene encodes CDR1 MGHRA and CDR2 YSYEKL. This CDR3 spans 17 amino acids. CDR3 loop: CASSQGASGQDFYEQYF. CDR3 nucleotides: TGCGCCAGCAGCCAAGGAGCCTCGGGACAGGATTTCTACGAGCAGTACTTC.

V and J are TRBV27 and TRBJ1-1, with D perhaps matching TRBD1 (5 bases). CDR1 is MNHEY and CDR2 is SMNVEV in the germline V gene (reference sequence). This CDR3 region has 11 residues. Trimming shortened V by 8 bases and J by 5 bases, and 9 bases separated the two germline ends. In nucleotides, the CDR3 is TGTGCCAGCGCAGGGCGGACTGAAGCTTTCTTT. Translating gives CASAGRTEAFF.

This chain connects TRBV27 to TRBJ1-1; D possibly corresponds to TRBD1 (6 bases). CDR1 and CDR2 (germline): MNHEY, SMNVEV (reference sequence). The CDR3 has 14 amino acids. V shed 6 bases and J shed 1 base, with 12 bases lying between them. The CDR3 nucleotides read TGTGCCAGCAGCACACAGGGCGGGAACACTGAAGCTTTCTTT. This translates into CASSTQGGNTEAFF.

On this clone: One end of the junction fails to match germline, which may point to a read error. CDR3 nucleotides: TGTGCCAGCAGGGACGCGAACACCGGGGAGTTGTTTTTT. It specifies CASRDANTGELFF. The chain combines TRBV6-1 with TRBJ2-2, with D possibly matching TRBD2 (5 bases). CDR1 and CDR2 (germline): MNHNS, SASEGT. This CDR3 contains 13 residues.

V is TRBV28 and J is TRBJ1-2, with D uncertain. CDR3 length equals 11 residues. Germline loops: CDR1 MDHEN, CDR2 SYDVKM. Trimming took 5 bases from V and 3 from J, leaving 4 bases between them. CDR3 sequence reads: CASSAYYGYTF. CDR3 DNA: TGTGCCAGCAGTGCGTACTATGGCTACACCTTC.

The V gene is TRBV5-6, the J gene TRBJ2-5, with TRBD2 as a possible D gene (6 bases). Per germline, CDR1 SGHDT and CDR2 YYEEEE. V lost 4 bases, J lost 4 bases, and 20 bases lay in between. This CDR3 is 16 amino acids long. CDR3 nucleotides: TGTGCCAGCAGCGACCTGCTCAAGCGGGTGGGAGAGACCCAGTACTTC. Translation: CASSDLLKRVGETQYF. Together with reference TRBV5-6 and TRBJ2-5, the CDR3 gives the full variable domain: DAGVTQSPTHLIKTRGQQVTLRCSPKSGHDTVSWYQQALGQGPQFIFQYYEEEERQRGNFPDRFSGHQFPNYSSELNVNALLLGDSALYLCASSDLLKRVGETQYFGPGTRLLVL.

This chain joins TRBV11-3 and TRBJ2-5; D not resolved. Germline assignment: CDR1 SGHNT and CDR2 YENEEA. The length of the CDR3 is 13 residues. The ends were cut back, 4 bases at V and 1 base at J, with 7 bases in the middle. In DNA, the CDR3 is TGTGCCAGCAGCTCGAGGATCCAAGAGACCCAGTACTTC. This sequence encodes CASSSRIQETQYF.

The rearrangement joins TRBV19 to TRBJ2-5, with D possibly TRBD1 on 6 matching bases. There are 17 residues in the CDR3. With 5 bases removed from V and 2 bases from J, the gap between germline ends came to 21 bases. Germline assignment: CDR1 LNHDA and CDR2 SQIVND (reference sequence). The CDR3 protein is CASSAPSPTGWQETQYF. The CDR3 DNA is TGTGCCAGTAGTGCGCCTTCTCCTACAGGGTGGCAAGAGACCCAGTACTTC.

This sequence joins TRBV20-1 and TRBJ2-7; D is unresolved. Germline-derived CDR1 and CDR2 are DFQATT and SNEGSKA (reference sequence). CDR3 length: 11 amino acids. V was clipped by 5 bases and J by 6 bases, with 11 bases between them. The CDR3: CSAAVSGEQYF. The CDR3, as DNA: TGCAGTGCTGCTGTTTCGGGCGAGCAGTACTTC.

The chain couples TRBV9 to TRBJ1-2, with D unresolved. The CDR3 is 14 residues long. The ends were cut back, 0 bases at V and 3 bases at J, with 9 bases in the middle. Germline V lookup: CDR1 SGDLS, CDR2 YYNGEE. The CDR3 DNA sequence: TGTGCCAGCAGCGTAGGTCGGCAGGACTATGGCTACACCTTC. It specifies CASSVGRQDYGYTF.

The genes are TRBV5-1 and TRBJ1-4; unclear D gene. Looked up from germline, CDR1 is SGHRS and CDR2 is YFSETQ. This CDR3 has 14 residues. Trimming took 1 base from V and 0 from J, leaving 4 bases between them. CDR3 nucleotide sequence: TGCGCCAGCAGCTTGCAGGCAACTAATGAAAAACTGTTTTTT. Translating it yields CASSLQATNEKLFF.

The chain carries TRBV6-1 and TRBJ2-1, with TRBD2 matching 10 bases. The germline V gene has CDR1 MNHNS and CDR2 SASEGT. The J segment lost 2 bases and the V segment lost 2 bases, leaving 12 bases of the junction unmatched. There are 19 residues in the CDR3. CDR3 sequence (DNA): TGTGCCAGCAGTGAAAATGGGGCTAGCGGGAGTTGGGCCTACAATGAGCAGTTCTTC. Encoded protein: CASSENGASGSWAYNEQFF.

V and J are TRBV6-5 and TRBJ1-1; D unclear. V gave up 5 bases and J gave up 0 bases, with 7 bases separating them. Germline CDR1 is MNHEY and CDR2 is SVGAGI. The CDR3 runs to 13 residues. The CDR3 DNA reads TGTGCCAGCAGTCCCACAGTGAACACTGAAGCTTTCTTT. Protein sequence: CASSPTVNTEAFF.